Below are 21 T cell receptor beta chains sequenced from a single sample in a study of shared clonotypes between healthy human individuals (TCRdb year 2020). Receptor amplification or capture employed the immunoSEQ multiplex PCR assay. In its TCRdb copy, this immuneACCESS table keeps in-frame sequences only and misses some clones. Where compared with another copy, unresolved V genes explain less than half of these, and the others have no known cause. For this sample there are millions of clones; approximately 93% appear just once. The ten largest make up approximately 0.4% of the sample. The source material was naive CD4+ T cells from PBMCs. What the cell subset or site label conveys for this sample: CD45RA+ positively selected. Every receptor here comes from a man younger than 35 in good health. Some clones in this sample may be carry-over from other donors' samples.

The count of this clone is one. The same CDR3 also results from other DNA sequences found in this sample. The CDR3 loop reads CASSLGGFYEQYF. The CDR3 region has the DNA TGTGCCAGCAGCTTAGGGGGGTTCTACGAGCAGTACTTC. The gene calls are TRBV7-2 and TRBJ2-7; D is perhaps TRBD1 or TRBD2 (5 bases each). Trimming took off 1 base at V and 3 bases at J, with 7 bases between the two ends. CDR1 SGHTA and CDR2 FQGNSA come from the germline V gene. This CDR3 contains 13 residues.

With regard to this clone: Other DNA sequences within the sample encode an identical CDR3. This rearrangement joins TRBV7-9 to TRBJ2-7; a weak D match, TRBD2 (6 bases). This CDR3 is 12 amino acids long. From germline, CDR1 is SEHNR and CDR2 FQNEAQ (reference sequence). Trimming removed 3 bases from V and 6 bases from J, with 9 bases in between. CDR3 DNA sequence: TGTGCCAGCAGCTTGCTGGGGGGCGAGCAGTACTTC. Translated, it gives CASSLLGGEQYF.

The rearrangement joins TRBV7-2 to TRBJ2-7; D remains unclear. V dropped 0 bases and J dropped 3 bases, with 12 bases sitting between them. Per germline, CDR1 SGHTA and CDR2 FQGNSA. The CDR3 extends over 15 amino acids. As DNA, the CDR3 is TGTGCCAGCAGCTTAGCGAACGGCGGCGGCTACGAGCAGTACTTC. Amino acid sequence: CASSLANGGGYEQYF.

The chain links TRBV30 to TRBJ2-1, with D perhaps assigned TRBD1 or TRBD2 (5 bases each). CDR3 length: 12 residues. The V and J ends lost 4 bases and 9 bases respectively, with 13 bases between them. The V gene's germline CDR1 is GTSNPN and CDR2 SVGIG (reference sequence). The CDR3 spells CAWTDGAGEQFF. The DNA for the CDR3 is TGTGCCTGGACCGACGGGGCAGGTGAGCAGTTCTTC.

The chain recombines TRBV28 with TRBJ2-5, with a tentative D call TRBD1 (6 bases). The CDR3 has 14 amino acids. V was pared by 8 bases and J by 3 bases, with 16 bases between. Germline CDR1 and CDR2: MDHEN and SYDVKM. This CDR3 is CASGAAGAEETQYF. CDR3 DNA: TGTGCCAGCGGAGCGGCAGGGGCGGAAGAGACCCAGTACTTC.

CDR3 DNA sequence: TGTGCCAGCCGCGGCTCCAGAGCAACAAATCAGCCCCAGCATTTT. Amino acids: CASRGSRATNQPQHF. The chain carries TRBV19 and TRBJ1-5; unclear D gene. V lost 9 bases and J 4 bases, leaving 19 bases between the germline ends. Germline CDR1 is LNHDA and CDR2 is SQIVND (reference sequence). This CDR3 is 15 amino acids long.

The J gene is TRBJ1-1, the V gene TRBV27; a possible D gene is TRBD1 (5 bases). The ends were cut back, 2 bases at V and 0 bases at J, with 10 bases in the middle. The CDR3 contains 15 residues. Germline V gives CDR1 MNHEY, CDR2 SMNVEV (reference sequence). The CDR3 spells CASSLKGPMNTEAFF. CDR3 nucleotide sequence: TGTGCCAGCAGTTTAAAGGGGCCGATGAACACTGAAGCTTTCTTT.

The DNA for the CDR3 is TGCAGCGTGCGACGGGGTAGCGGCACAGATACGCAGTATTTT. It codes for CSVRRGSGTDTQYF. The J gene is TRBJ2-3, the V gene TRBV29-1; the D gene is possibly TRBD2 (5 bases). The CDR3 spans 14 residues. V lost 6 bases to trimming and J lost 1 base, with 14 bases between them. Germline CDR1 SQVTM, CDR2 ANQGSEA.

This chain uses TRBV4-1 with TRBJ1-3; a possible D gene is TRBD1 (5 bases). The CDR3 contains 18 residues. V lost 0 bases and J 4 bases, leaving 19 bases between the germline ends. Germline assignment: CDR1 MGHRA and CDR2 YSYEKL. The CDR3 DNA sequence: TGCGCCAGCAGCCAAGATCCCCTGGGACCGCGGGCAGGAAACACCATATATTTT. Protein: CASSQDPLGPRAGNTIYF.

The chain combines TRBV30 with TRBJ1-1; perhaps TRBD1 as D (5 bases). The V end lost 5 bases, the J end lost 1 base, and 14 bases lay between the germline ends. The CDR3 is made up of 14 amino acids. Germline-derived CDR1 and CDR2 are GTSNPN and SVGIG (reference sequence). CDR3 DNA: TGTGCCTGGTATACAGGACGGGGGAACACTGAAGCTTTCTTT. It encodes CAWYTGRGNTEAFF.

This clone was observed a single time. The rearrangement links TRBV9 to TRBJ2-6; the D is unclear. CDR3 length: 17 residues. The V end was cut by 0 bases, the J end by 10 bases, with 20 bases between. Germline loops: CDR1 SGDLS, CDR2 YYNGEE. The CDR3 DNA reads TGTGCCAGCAGCGTAGGAGGAACAGCTCCTTCGTGGAACGTCCTGACTTTC. Residues: CASSVGGTAPSWNVLTF.

This chain uses TRBV7-6 with TRBJ2-5, with a tentative D call TRBD2 (5 bases). The CDR3 sequence is 15 residues long. The V and J ends lost 7 bases and 5 bases respectively, with 20 bases between them. Per the germline V gene, CDR1 is SGHVS and CDR2 is FNYEAQ. CDR3 in DNA: TGTGCCAGCACCCAGAATCGGGTGGGCGGGGAGACCCAGTACTTC. Translated, it gives CASTQNRVGGETQYF.

The J gene is TRBJ2-3, the V gene TRBV9; 7 nucleotides line up with TRBD2. This CDR3 is built from 16 residues. CDR1 is SGDLS and CDR2 is YYNGEE in the germline V gene. Unmatched junction bases numbered 11, after V lost 3 bases and J lost 4 bases. The CDR3 is CASSARGNREADTQYF. The CDR3 DNA sequence: TGTGCCAGCAGCGCCCGAGGAAACCGGGAGGCAGATACGCAGTATTTT.

The chain uses TRBV28 and TRBJ2-3, with 8 bases identical to TRBD2. The CDR3 loop spans 14 amino acids. Germline lookup yields CDR1 MDHEN and CDR2 SYDVKM. Trimming cost V 11 bases and J 6 bases; bases outside gene matches: 13. The CDR3 region has the DNA TGTGCCCTCATCGGAGCGGGAGATATTGATACGCAGTATTTT. The encoded protein is CALIGAGDIDTQYF.

This chain uses TRBV28 with TRBJ2-7; TRBD1 aligns across 8 bases. Germline values: CDR1 MDHEN, CDR2 SYDVKM. CDR3 size: 14 residues. The V and J ends lost 6 bases and 3 bases, in that order; junction bases with no gene match: 7. In DNA form, the CDR3 reads TGTGCCAGCAGCCGTGGGACAGGAGGCTACGAGCAGTACTTC. It yields the protein CASSRGTGGYEQYF.

This rearrangement joins TRBV4-2 to TRBJ2-3; TRBD2 agrees at 14 bases. The trim removed 0 bases at V and 3 bases at J, leaving 11 bases unmatched. There are 20 residues in the CDR3. Germline V gene sequence: CDR1 LGHNA, CDR2 YNFKEQ. CDR3 region: CASSQDRGLAGERLTDTQYF. The CDR3 DNA is TGTGCCAGCAGCCAAGATAGGGGACTAGCGGGAGAGCGGCTGACAGATACGCAGTATTTT.

This clone occurred once. The rearrangement links TRBV5-1 to TRBJ2-7; 7 bases fit TRBD1. CDR1 is SGHRS, CDR2 YFSETQ, per germline. This CDR3 contains 15 residues. The V segment lost 4 bases and the J segment 3 bases; nucleotides outside the gene matches: 10. CDR3 protein: CASSRGQDSSYEQYF. The CDR3 DNA reads TGCGCCAGCAGCCGAGGACAGGACTCAAGCTACGAGCAGTACTTC.

The rearrangement joins TRBV28 to TRBJ2-7; D possibly corresponds to TRBD2 (6 bases). Germline CDR1 MDHEN, CDR2 SYDVKM. With 7 bases removed from V and 1 base from J, the gap between germline ends came to 14 bases. The CDR3 spans 14 residues. The CDR3 DNA reads as TGTGCCAGCATAGGGACTCGTGCTTCCTACGAGCAGTACTTC. It encodes CASIGTRASYEQYF.

The chain joins TRBV19 to TRBJ2-2, with D perhaps being TRBD1 or TRBD2 (5 bases each). In germline, CDR1 is LNHDA, CDR2 SQIVND (reference sequence). Trimming removed 4 bases from V and 7 bases from J, with 10 bases in between. This CDR3 has 13 amino acids. The CDR3 region has the DNA TGTGCCAGTAGTACCCTGGGGGTCGGGGAGCTGTTTTTT. Translation: CASSTLGVGELFF.

This clone was counted between two and nine times. The sample carries other DNA sequences with the same CDR3. The rearrangement uses TRBV5-1 and TRBJ2-5, with TRBD1 identical over 8 bases. The CDR3 runs to 14 residues. Germline-derived CDR1 and CDR2 are SGHRS and YFSETQ. After removal of 4 bases from V and 1 base from J, the junction contained 3 bases not matched to a gene. The CDR3 is CASSPTGAQETQYF. CDR3 bases: TGCGCCAGCAGCCCGACAGGGGCCCAAGAGACCCAGTACTTC.

The rearrangement uses TRBV7-9 and TRBJ2-7; 8 bases align to TRBD1. Germline loops: CDR1 SEHNR, CDR2 FQNEAQ (reference sequence). With 4 bases clipped from V and 5 bases from J, the junction kept 7 bases outside the gene matches. The CDR3 covers 14 residues. CDR3 in amino acids: CASSSQGARDEQYF. DNA of the CDR3: TGTGCCAGCAGCTCTCAGGGGGCTCGGGACGAGCAGTACTTC.